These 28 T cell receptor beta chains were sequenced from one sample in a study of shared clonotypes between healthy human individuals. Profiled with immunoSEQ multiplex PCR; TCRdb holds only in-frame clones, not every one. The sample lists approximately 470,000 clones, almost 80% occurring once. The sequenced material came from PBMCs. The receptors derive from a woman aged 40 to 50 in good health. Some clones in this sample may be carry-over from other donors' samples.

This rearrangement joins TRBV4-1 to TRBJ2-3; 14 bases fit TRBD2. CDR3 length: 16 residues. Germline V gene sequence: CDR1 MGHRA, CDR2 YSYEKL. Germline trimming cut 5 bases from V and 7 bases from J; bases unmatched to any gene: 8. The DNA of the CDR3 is TGCGCCAGCAGCAAGACTAGCGGGAGGGCCGGGTATACGCAGTATTTT. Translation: CASSKTSGRAGYTQYF.

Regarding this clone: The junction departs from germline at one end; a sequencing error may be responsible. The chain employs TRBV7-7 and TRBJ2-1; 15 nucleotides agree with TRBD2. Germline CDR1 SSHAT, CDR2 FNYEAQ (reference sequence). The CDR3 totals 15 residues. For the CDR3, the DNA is TGTGCTAGCAGCCCGGGACTAGCGGGAGGTGGTGAGCAGTTCTTC. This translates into CASSPGLAGGGEQFF.

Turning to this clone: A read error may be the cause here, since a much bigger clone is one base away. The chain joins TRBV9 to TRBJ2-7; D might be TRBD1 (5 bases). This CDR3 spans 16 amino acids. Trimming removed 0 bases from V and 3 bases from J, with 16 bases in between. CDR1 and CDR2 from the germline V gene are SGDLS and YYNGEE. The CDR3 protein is CASSVVGRAKYYEQYF. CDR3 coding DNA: TGTGCCAGCAGCGTAGTCGGCAGGGCGAAATACTACGAGCAGTACTTC.

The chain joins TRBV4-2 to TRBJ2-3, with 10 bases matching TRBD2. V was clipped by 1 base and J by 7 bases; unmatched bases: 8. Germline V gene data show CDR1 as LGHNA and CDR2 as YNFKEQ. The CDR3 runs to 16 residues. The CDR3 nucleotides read TGTGCCAGCAGCCAAGGGCTAGCGGGAGATCCGTATACGCAGTATTTT. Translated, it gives CASSQGLAGDPYTQYF.

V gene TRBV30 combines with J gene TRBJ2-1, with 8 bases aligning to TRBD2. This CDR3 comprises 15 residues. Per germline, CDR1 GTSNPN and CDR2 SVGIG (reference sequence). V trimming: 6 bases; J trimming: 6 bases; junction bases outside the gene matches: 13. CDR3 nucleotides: TGTGCCTGCCCCTTCCGAGCGGGAGATCTCAATGAGCAGTTCTTC. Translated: CACPFRAGDLNEQFF.

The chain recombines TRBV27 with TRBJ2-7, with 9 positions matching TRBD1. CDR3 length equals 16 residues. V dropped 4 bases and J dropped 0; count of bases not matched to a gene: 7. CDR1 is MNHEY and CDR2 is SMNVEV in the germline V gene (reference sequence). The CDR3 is CASSSYRGRYSYEQYF. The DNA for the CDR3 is TGTGCCAGCAGTTCATACAGGGGGCGCTACTCCTACGAGCAGTACTTC.

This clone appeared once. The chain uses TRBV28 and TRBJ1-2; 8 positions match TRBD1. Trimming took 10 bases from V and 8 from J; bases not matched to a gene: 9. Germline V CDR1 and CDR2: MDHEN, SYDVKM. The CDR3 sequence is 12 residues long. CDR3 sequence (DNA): TGTGCCACCCGACAGGGGTTACAAGGCTACACCTTC. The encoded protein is CATRQGLQGYTF.

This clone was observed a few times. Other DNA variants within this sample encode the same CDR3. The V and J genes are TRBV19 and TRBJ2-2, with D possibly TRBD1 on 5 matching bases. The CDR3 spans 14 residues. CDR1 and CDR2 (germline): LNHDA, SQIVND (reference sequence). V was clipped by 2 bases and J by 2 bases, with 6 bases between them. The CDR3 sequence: CASSIQGNTGELFF. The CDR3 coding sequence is TGTGCCAGTAGTATACAGGGTAACACCGGGGAGCTGTTTTTT.

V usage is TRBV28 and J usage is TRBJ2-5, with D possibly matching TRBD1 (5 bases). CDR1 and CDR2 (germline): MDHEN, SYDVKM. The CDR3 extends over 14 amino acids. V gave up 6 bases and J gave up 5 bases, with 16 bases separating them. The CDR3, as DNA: TGTGCCAGCAGCGCTCTCGCAGGGTGGGAGACCCAGTACTTC. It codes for CASSALAGWETQYF.

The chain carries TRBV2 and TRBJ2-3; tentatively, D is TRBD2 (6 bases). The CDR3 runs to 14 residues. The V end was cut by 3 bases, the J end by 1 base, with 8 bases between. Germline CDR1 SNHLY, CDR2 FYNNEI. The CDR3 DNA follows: TGTGCCAGCAGTGAGAGGGAGGGCACAGATACGCAGTATTTT. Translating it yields CASSEREGTDTQYF.

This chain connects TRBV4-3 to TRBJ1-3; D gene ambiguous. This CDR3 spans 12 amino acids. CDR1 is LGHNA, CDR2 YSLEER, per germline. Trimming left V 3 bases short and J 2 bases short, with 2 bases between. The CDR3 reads CASSQPGNTIYF. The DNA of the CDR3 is TGCGCCAGCAGCCAGCCTGGAAACACCATATATTTT.

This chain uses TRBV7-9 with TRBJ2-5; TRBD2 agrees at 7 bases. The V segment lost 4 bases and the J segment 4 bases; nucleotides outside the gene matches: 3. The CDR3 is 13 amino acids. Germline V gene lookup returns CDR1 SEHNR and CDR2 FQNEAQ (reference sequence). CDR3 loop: CASSWTRGETQYF. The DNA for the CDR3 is TGTGCCAGCAGCTGGACTAGAGGAGAGACCCAGTACTTC.

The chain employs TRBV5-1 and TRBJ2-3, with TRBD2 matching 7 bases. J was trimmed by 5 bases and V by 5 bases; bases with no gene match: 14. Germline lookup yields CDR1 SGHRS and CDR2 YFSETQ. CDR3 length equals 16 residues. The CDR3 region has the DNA TGCGCCAGCAGAAGGGGAGGGAGGGAAGTTAGAGATACGCAGTATTTT. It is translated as CASRRGGREVRDTQYF.

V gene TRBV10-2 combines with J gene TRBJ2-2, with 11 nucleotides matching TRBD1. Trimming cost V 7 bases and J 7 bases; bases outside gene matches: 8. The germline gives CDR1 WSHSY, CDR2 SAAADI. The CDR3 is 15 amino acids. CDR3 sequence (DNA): TGCGCCAGCACCGTAGGACAGGGGGCGGGCGGGGAGCTGTTTTTT. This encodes CASTVGQGAGGELFF.

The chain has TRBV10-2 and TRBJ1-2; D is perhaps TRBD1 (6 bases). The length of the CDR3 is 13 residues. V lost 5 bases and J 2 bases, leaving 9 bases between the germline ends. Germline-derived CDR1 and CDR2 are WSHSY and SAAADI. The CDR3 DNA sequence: TGCGCCAGCAGTTACAGGGAAAACTATGGCTACACCTTC. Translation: CASSYRENYGYTF.

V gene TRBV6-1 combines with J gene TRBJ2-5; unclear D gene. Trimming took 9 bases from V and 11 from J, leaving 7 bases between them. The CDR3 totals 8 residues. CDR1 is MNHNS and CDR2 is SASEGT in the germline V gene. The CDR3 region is CASQSQYF. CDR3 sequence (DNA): TGTGCCAGTCAATCGCAGTACTTC.

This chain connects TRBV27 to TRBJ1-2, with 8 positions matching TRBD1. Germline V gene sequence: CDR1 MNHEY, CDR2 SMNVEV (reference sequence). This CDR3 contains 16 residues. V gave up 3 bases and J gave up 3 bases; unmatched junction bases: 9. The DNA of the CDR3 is TGTGCCAGCAGTTTGCAGGGGGCGCAAAGGGACTATGGCTACACCTTC. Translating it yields CASSLQGAQRDYGYTF.

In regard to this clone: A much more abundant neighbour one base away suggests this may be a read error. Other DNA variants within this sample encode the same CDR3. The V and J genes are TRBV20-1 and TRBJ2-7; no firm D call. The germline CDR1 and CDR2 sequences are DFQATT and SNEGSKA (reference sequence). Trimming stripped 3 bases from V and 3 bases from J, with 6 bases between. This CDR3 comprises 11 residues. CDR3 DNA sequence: TGCAGTGCTAGGTCCGACTACGAGCAGTACTTC. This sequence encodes CSARSDYEQYF.

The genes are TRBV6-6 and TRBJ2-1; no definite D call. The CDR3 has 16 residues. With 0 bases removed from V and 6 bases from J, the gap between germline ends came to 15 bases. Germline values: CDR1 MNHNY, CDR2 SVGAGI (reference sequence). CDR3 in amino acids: CASSYSSRPVPNEQFF. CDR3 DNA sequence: TGTGCCAGCAGTTACTCGAGTCGTCCAGTTCCCAATGAGCAGTTCTTC.

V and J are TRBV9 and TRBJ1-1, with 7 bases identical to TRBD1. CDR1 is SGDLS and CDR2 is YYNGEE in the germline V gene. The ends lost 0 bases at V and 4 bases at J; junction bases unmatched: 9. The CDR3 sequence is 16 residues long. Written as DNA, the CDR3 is TGTGCCAGCAGCGTAGGGTTTACAGGGGTGGGCACTGAAGCTTTCTTT. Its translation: CASSVGFTGVGTEAFF.

CDR3 sequence (DNA): TGTGCCAGCAGTTACTCTAGCGGGAGGAACACCGGGGAGCTGTTTTTT. Amino acids: CASSYSSGRNTGELFF. This chain joins TRBV6-6 and TRBJ2-2, with 9 bases that match TRBD2. The CDR3 has 16 amino acids. Germline CDR1 and CDR2: MNHNY and SVGAGI (reference sequence). V lost 0 bases and J lost 1; bases outside the gene matches: 0.

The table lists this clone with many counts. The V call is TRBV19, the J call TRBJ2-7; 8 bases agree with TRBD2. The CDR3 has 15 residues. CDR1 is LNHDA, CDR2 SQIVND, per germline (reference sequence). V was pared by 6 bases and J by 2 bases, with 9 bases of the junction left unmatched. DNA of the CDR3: TGTGCCAGTAGCCCCAGCGGGAGCAGGCCCTACGAGCAGTACTTC. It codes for CASSPSGSRPYEQYF.

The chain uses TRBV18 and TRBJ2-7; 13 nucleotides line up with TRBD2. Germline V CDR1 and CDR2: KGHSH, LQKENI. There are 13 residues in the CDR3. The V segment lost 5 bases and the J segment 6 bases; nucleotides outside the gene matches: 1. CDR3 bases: TGTGCCAGCTCAGGGACTAGCGGGATCGAGCAGTACTTC. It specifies CASSGTSGIEQYF.

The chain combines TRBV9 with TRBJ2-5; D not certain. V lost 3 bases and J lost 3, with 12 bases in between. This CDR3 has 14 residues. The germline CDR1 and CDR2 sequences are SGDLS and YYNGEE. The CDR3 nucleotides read TGTGCCAGCAGCGATGCGCGTGGGAAAGAGACCCAGTACTTC. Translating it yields CASSDARGKETQYF.

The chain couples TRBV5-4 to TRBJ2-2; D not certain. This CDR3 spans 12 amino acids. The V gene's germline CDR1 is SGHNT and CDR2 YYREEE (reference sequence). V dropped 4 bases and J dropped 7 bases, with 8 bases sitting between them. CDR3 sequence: CASSPRVGELFF. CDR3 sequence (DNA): TGTGCCAGCAGCCCCCGGGTCGGGGAGCTGTTTTTT. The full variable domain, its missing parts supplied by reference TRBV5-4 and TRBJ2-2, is ETGVTQSPTHLIKTRGQQVTLRCSSQSGHNTVSWYQQALGQGPQFIFQYYREEENGRGNFPPRFSGLQFPNYSSELNVNALELDDSALYLCASSPRVGELFFGEGSRLTVL.

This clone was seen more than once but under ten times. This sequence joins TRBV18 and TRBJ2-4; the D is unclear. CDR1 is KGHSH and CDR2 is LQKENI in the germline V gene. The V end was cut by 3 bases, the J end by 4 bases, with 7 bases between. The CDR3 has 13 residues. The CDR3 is CASSPDGKNIQYF. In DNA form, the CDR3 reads TGTGCCAGCTCACCGGACGGGAAAAACATTCAGTACTTC.

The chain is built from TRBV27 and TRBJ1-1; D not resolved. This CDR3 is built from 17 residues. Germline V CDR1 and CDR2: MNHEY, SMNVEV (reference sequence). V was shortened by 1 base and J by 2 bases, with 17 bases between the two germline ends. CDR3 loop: CASSLFIVQLYNTEAFF. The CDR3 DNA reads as TGTGCCAGCAGTTTATTTATAGTGCAGCTTTACAACACTGAAGCTTTCTTT.

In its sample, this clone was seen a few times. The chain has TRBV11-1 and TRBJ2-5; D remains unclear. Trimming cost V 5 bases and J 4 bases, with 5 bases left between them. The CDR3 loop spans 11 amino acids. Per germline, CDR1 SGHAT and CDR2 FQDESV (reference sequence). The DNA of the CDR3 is TGTGCCAGCAGCAAGAGAGAGACCCAGTACTTC. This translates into CASSKRETQYF.